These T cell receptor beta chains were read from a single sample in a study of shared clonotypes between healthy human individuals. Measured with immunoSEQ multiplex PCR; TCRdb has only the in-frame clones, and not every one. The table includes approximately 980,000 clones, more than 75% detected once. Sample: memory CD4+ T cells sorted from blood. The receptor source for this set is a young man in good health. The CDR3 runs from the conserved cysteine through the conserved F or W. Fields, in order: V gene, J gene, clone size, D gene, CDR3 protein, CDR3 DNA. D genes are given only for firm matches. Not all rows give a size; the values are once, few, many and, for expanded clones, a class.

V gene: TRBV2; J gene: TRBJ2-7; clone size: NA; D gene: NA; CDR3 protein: CASNILGGYEQYF; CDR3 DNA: TGTGCCAGCAACATCCTTGGCGGCTACGAGCAGTACTTC
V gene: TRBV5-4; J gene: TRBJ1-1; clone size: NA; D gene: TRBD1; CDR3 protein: CASSLGDRGRTEAFF; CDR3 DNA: TGTGCCAGCAGCTTGGGGGACAGGGGGCGTACTGAAGCTTTCTTT
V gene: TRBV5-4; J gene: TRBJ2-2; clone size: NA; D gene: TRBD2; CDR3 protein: CASRPGLAGGAGELFF; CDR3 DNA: TGTGCCAGCAGACCAGGACTAGCGGGAGGGGCCGGGGAGCTGTTTTTT
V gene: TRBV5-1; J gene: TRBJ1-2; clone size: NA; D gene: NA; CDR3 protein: CASSQTPSYGYTF; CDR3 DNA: TGCGCCAGCAGCCAAACCCCTTCCTATGGCTACACCTTC
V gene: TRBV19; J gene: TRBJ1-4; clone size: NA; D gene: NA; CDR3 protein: CASSTGTSSNEKLFF; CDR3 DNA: TGTGCCAGTAGTACAGGGACAAGTTCTAATGAAAAACTGTTTTTT
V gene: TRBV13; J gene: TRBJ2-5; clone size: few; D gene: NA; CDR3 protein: CASSQGVQVLKETQYF; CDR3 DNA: TGTGCCAGCAGCCAAGGGGTCCAAGTCCTAAAAGAGACCCAGTACTTC
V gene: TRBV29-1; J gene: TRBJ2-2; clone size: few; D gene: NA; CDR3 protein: CSVEGASMGAGELFF; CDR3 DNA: TGCAGCGTGGAAGGCGCTTCAATGGGCGCCGGGGAGCTGTTTTTT
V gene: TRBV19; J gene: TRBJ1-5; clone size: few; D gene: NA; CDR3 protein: CASSIDKGGQPQHF; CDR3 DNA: TGTGCCAGTAGTATAGACAAGGGCGGACAGCCCCAGCATTTT
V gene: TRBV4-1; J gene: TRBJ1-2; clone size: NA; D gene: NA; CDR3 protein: CASSQMYTGNNYGYTF; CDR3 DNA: TGCGCCAGCAGCCAAATGTATACAGGCAATAACTATGGCTACACCTTC
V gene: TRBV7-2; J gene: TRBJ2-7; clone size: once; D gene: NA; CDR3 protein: CASSHTEGPYEQYF; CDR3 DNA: TGTGCCAGCAGTCACACGGAGGGCCCCTACGAGCAGTACTTC
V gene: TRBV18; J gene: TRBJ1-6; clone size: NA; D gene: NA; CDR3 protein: CASSGANSPLHF; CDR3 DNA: TGTGCCAGCTCAGGGGCGAATTCACCCCTCCACTTT